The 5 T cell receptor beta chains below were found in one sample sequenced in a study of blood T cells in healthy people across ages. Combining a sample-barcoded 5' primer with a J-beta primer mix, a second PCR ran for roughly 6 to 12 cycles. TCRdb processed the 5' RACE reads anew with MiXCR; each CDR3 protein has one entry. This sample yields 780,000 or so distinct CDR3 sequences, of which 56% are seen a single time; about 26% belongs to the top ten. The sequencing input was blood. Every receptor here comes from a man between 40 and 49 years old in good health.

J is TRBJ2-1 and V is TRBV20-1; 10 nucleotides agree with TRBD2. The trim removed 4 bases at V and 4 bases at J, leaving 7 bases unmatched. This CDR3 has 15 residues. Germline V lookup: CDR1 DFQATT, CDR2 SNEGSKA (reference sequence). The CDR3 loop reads CSATNLAGDYNEQFF. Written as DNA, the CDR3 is TGCAGTGCTACCAACCTAGCGGGAGATTACAATGAGCAGTTCTTC.

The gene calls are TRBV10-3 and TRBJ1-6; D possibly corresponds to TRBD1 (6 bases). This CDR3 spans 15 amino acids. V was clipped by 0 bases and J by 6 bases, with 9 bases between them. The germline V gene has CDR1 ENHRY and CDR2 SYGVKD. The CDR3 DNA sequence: TGTGCCATCAGTGAGTCGGACAGACTTAATTCACCCCTCCACTTT. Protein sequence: CAISESDRLNSPLHF.

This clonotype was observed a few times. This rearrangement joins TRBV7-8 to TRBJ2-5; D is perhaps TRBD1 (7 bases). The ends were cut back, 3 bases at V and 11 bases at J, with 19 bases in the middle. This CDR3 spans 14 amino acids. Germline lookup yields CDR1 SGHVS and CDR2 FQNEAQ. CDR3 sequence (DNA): TGTGCCAGCAGCTTGGGAACAGGGGCTCGGGAGCAGTACTTC. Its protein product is CASSLGTGAREQYF. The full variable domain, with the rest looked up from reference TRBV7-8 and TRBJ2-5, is GAGVSQSPRYKVAKRGQDVALRCDPISGHVSLFWYQQALGQGPEFLTYFQNEAQLDKSGLPSDRFFAERPEGSVSTLKIQRTQQEDSAVYLCASSLGTGAREQYFGPGTRLLVL.

In nucleotides, the CDR3 is TGTGCCAGCAGCTTGCGGGCGGGAGTGCGGGAGCAGTACTTC. Protein: CASSLRAGVREQYF. V and J are TRBV7-9 and TRBJ2-5; 7 bases are a match to TRBD2. V shed 3 bases and J 11 bases; nucleotides not matched to a gene: 12. There are 14 residues in the CDR3. Germline V gives CDR1 SEHNR, CDR2 FQNEAQ (reference sequence).

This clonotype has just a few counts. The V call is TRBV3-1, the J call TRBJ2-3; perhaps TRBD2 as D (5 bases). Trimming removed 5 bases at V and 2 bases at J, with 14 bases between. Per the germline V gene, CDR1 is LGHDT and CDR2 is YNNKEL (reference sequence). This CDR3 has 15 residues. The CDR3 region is CASSGSVRDTDTQYF. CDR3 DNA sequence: TGTGCCAGCAGCGGCAGTGTGAGGGACACAGATACGCAGTATTTT.